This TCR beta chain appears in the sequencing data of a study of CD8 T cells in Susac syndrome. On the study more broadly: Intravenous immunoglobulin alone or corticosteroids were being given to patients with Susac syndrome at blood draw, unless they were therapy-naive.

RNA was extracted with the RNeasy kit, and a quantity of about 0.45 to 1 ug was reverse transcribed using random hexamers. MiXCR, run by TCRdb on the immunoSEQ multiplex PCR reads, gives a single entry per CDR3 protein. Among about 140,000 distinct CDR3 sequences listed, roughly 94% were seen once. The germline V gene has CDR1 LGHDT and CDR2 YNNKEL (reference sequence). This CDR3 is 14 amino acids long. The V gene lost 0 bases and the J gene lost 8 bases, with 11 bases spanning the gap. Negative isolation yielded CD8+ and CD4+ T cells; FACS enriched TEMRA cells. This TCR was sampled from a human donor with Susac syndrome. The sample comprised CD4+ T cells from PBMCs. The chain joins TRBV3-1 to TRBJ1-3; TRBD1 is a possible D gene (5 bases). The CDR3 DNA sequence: TGTGCCAGCAGCCAAGATACGGGACTGGACACCATATATTTT. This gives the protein CASSQDTGLDTIYF.